Listed below are T cell receptor beta chains from one sample, sequenced in a study of cytomegalovirus exposure and HLA in healthy donors. Sequenced by immunoSEQ multiplex PCR; TCRdb stores in-frame clones only, minus some. The table counts 140,000 to 150,000 clones; about 0.96% lies in the top ten. Source material: PBMCs. The receptor source for this set is a male donor in good health and CMV-seronegative. Both conserved end residues are part of each CDR3. Each record gives: D gene, V gene, J gene, CDR3 DNA, CDR3 protein. A D gene is named only where the DNA matches it firmly.

NA,TRBV4-1,TRBJ2-5,TGCGCCAGCAGCCCCGTCGGGACTCCCCAAGAGACCCAGTACTTC,CASSPVGTPQETQYF
NA,TRBV6-4,TRBJ2-2,TGTGCCAGCAGCCTCACGGGGAGCGGGGAGCTGTTTTTT,CASSLTGSGELFF
NA,TRBV29-1,TRBJ1-2,TGCAGCGTTGAGCGGGGTCAAAGCTACACCTTC,CSVERGQSYTF
NA,TRBV6-5,TRBJ1-2,TGTGCCAGCCAGAAAAACTATGGCTACACCTTC,CASQKNYGYTF
TRBD2,TRBV5-1,TRBJ2-7,TGCGCCAGCAGCTTGTCACGAACTAGCGGGAGTGCCTACGAGCAGTACTTC,CASSLSRTSGSAYEQYF
NA,TRBV25-1,TRBJ1-5,TGTGCCAGCAGTGAAAGATCAGGACACAATCAGCCCCAGCATTTT,CASSERSGHNQPQHF
TRBD2,TRBV19,TRBJ2-1,TGTGCCAGTAGTGGGGGACTAGCGGGGATTTTGGGTGAGCAGTTCTTC,CASSGGLAGILGEQFF
TRBD1,TRBV6-5,TRBJ2-7,TGTGCCAGCACAGAGAACAGGGGCTCCTACGAGCAGTACTTC,CASTENRGSYEQYF
TRBD1,TRBV7-8,TRBJ2-7,TGTGCCAGCAGCCGACAGGGGTTATCCTACGAGCAGTACTTC,CASSRQGLSYEQYF
TRBD2,TRBV6-1,TRBJ2-1,TGTGCCAGCAGTGTCAGCGGGAGGGCCTACAATGAGCAGTTCTTC,CASSVSGRAYNEQFF
NA,TRBV6-5,TRBJ1-5,TGTGCCAGCAGTTACGGGTTCGGGCAGCCCCAGCATTTT,CASSYGFGQPQHF
NA,TRBV19,TRBJ1-1,TGTGCCAGTAGTATTTTAGGGGTAGCCACTGAAGCTTTCTTT,CASSILGVATEAFF
TRBD1,TRBV13,TRBJ1-1,TGTGCCAGCAGCCCGCGGGGACAGGGGTGGGACACTGAAGCTTTCTTT,CASSPRGQGWDTEAFF
NA,TRBV5-8,TRBJ1-3,TGTGCCAGCACAATACGACAGTGGCCCGGAAACACCATATATTTT,CASTIRQWPGNTIYF
TRBD1,TRBV7-9,TRBJ1-1,TGTGCCAGCAGCTCTAACAGGGGGGAGAGCAATGAAGCTTTCTTT,CASSSNRGESNEAFF
TRBD1,TRBV27,TRBJ2-5,TGTGCCAGCAGTTTTAGGACAGGGATTGAGGCCCAAGAGACCCAGTACTTC,CASSFRTGIEAQETQYF
TRBD2,TRBV11-2,TRBJ2-1,TGTGCCAGCAGCTTGGGACTAGCGGCCTACAATGAGCAGTTCTTC,CASSLGLAAYNEQFF
TRBD2,TRBV7-9,TRBJ2-7,TGTGCCAGCAGCCAACTAGCGGGGGGGCTCGAGCAGTACTTC,CASSQLAGGLEQYF
TRBD1,TRBV25-1,TRBJ2-5,TGTGCCAGCAGTGCGACAGGGGGGAGGGAGACCCAGTACTTC,CASSATGGRETQYF
NA,TRBV19,TRBJ1-1,TGTGCCAGTAGTCCAGGGCCCCAAGACACTGAAGCTTTCTTT,CASSPGPQDTEAFF
NA,TRBV5-5,TRBJ2-2,TGTGCCAGCAGCGGGCCGGGACATGGCACCGGGGAGCTGTTTTTT,CASSGPGHGTGELFF
NA,TRBV5-6,TRBJ1-4,TGTGCCAGCAGCGCCCGGGGGGTCACTAATGAAAAACTGTTTTTT,CASSARGVTNEKLFF
NA,TRBV28,TRBJ2-6,TGTGCCAGCAGTTTATCCCCGGGACATCAGACCTCTGGGGCCAACGTCCTGACTTTC,CASSLSPGHQTSGANVLTF
TRBD1,TRBV4-3,TRBJ1-6,TGCGCCAGCAGCCAAGACAGGGGGAACAATTCACCCCTCCACTTT,CASSQDRGNNSPLHF
NA,TRBV30,TRBJ1-4,TGTGCCTGGAGCGCCCAAGGGGCCGGGTTGGTGGAACTGTTTTTT,CAWSAQGAGLVELFF
NA,TRBV4-3,TRBJ2-7,TGCGCCAGCAGCCAAGACAGGAATATCTACGAGCAGTACTTC,CASSQDRNIYEQYF
TRBD1,TRBV5-8,TRBJ2-7,TGTGCCAGCAGCTGGCGGACAGGGGGCCGAAGCTCCTACGAGCAGTACTTC,CASSWRTGGRSSYEQYF
TRBD1,TRBV6-6,TRBJ2-5,TGTGCCAGCAGCCGAGACAGGGGGAACTCGCCCCAGTACTTC,CASSRDRGNSPQYF
NA,TRBV4-2,TRBJ2-2,TGTGCCAGCAGCGTCCAACTGAACACCGGGGAGCTGTTTTTT,CASSVQLNTGELFF
NA,TRBV4-2,TRBJ2-5,TGTGCCAGCAGCCAAGAAGGTCAGCAGGTCCAAGAGACCCAGTACTTC,CASSQEGQQVQETQYF
NA,TRBV5-1,TRBJ2-1,TGCGCCAGCAGCTTGGATGCGGTCCGGGGGGCTCTCGGTGAGCAGTTCTTC,CASSLDAVRGALGEQFF
TRBD1,TRBV19,TRBJ2-1,TGTGCCAGTACCGATACAGGGGGTGGCTACAATGAGCAGTTCTTC,CASTDTGGGYNEQFF
NA,TRBV18,TRBJ2-5,TGTGCCAGCTCACCAACAGGGGGGGGACAAGAGACCCAGTACTTC,CASSPTGGGQETQYF
TRBD2,TRBV11-2,TRBJ2-1,TGTGCCAGCACCGCCCTTCTAGCGGGAGTTAGAAGCCCCTACAATGAGCAGTTCTTC,CASTALLAGVRSPYNEQFF
TRBD1,TRBV25-1,TRBJ1-4,TGTGCCAGCAGTGGGGACAGGGGCGACGATGAAAAACTGTTTTTT,CASSGDRGDDEKLFF
NA,TRBV19,TRBJ1-1,TGTGCCAGTAGTATTGGGATGCGGGGCACTGAAGCTTTCTTT,CASSIGMRGTEAFF
TRBD1,TRBV18,TRBJ1-2,TGTGCCAGCTCACAAAAACAGGGGGTTAACTATGGCTACACCTTC,CASSQKQGVNYGYTF
TRBD1,TRBV7-9,TRBJ1-5,TGTGCCAGCAGCACAGGGGGCGAATTTAGTCAGCCCCAGCATTTT,CASSTGGEFSQPQHF
TRBD1,TRBV5-1,TRBJ1-2,TGCGCCAGCAGCGTGGACAGGGACTATGGCTACACCTTC,CASSVDRDYGYTF
TRBD1,TRBV6-5,TRBJ2-7,TGTGCCAGCCGGGTGAATGGACAGGAGACCTACGAGCAGTACTTC,CASRVNGQETYEQYF
TRBD1,TRBV9,TRBJ2-5,TGTGCCAGCAGCGTCGGGACAGGGTATCGGGAGACCCAGTACTTC,CASSVGTGYRETQYF
NA,TRBV19,TRBJ2-3,TGTGCCAGTAGTTCCCATATGGGGGGAGGCACAGATACGCAGTATTTT,CASSSHMGGGTDTQYF
NA,TRBV9,TRBJ1-2,TGTGCCAGCAGCGTAGCTACGGGAACTTATGGCTACACCTTC,CASSVATGTYGYTF
NA,TRBV6-1,TRBJ2-3,TGTGCCAGTCAGGTCAAGGGAGACACAGATACGCAGTATTTT,CASQVKGDTDTQYF
NA,TRBV9,TRBJ2-5,TGTGCCAGCAGCCTCACCTGGACTACGCAAGAGACCCAGTACTTC,CASSLTWTTQETQYF
NA,TRBV6-5,TRBJ1-2,TGTGCCAGCAGCGGGAGGGGGAGCGACGGCTACACCTTC,CASSGRGSDGYTF
TRBD1,TRBV7-9,TRBJ1-5,TGTGCCAGCAGCCGCACGACAGGGAATCAGCCCCAGCATTTT,CASSRTTGNQPQHF
TRBD2,TRBV5-1,TRBJ2-7,TGCGCCAGCAGCTTCTTGGCTAGCGGGACCTCCTACGAGCAGTACTTC,CASSFLASGTSYEQYF
NA,TRBV30,TRBJ1-2,TGTGCCTGGAGTTCAGGAGCGGGGGGCTACACCTTC,CAWSSGAGGYTF
NA,TRBV7-2,TRBJ1-5,TGTGCCAGCAGCTTAATACGGGGTTATAGCAATCAGCCCCAGCATTTT,CASSLIRGYSNQPQHF
NA,TRBV7-2,TRBJ2-7,TGTGCCAGCAGCTTAGAAGGGAGGCGCGGCGAGCAGTACTTC,CASSLEGRRGEQYF
TRBD1,TRBV12-5,TRBJ2-7,TGTGCTAGTGTCCGAAGTCGACAGGGATCCTCCTACGAGCAGTACTTC,CASVRSRQGSSYEQYF
NA,TRBV5-4,TRBJ1-3,TGTGCCAGCAGCTTGGCCACCGGCCACAGGGGAAACACCATATATTTT,CASSLATGHRGNTIYF
TRBD1,TRBV6-5,TRBJ1-6,TGTGCCAGCAGGCCCGGGACAGGGAATTCACCCCTCCACTTT,CASRPGTGNSPLHF
TRBD1,TRBV2,TRBJ1-5,TGTGCCAGCAGCCCTACTGACAGGGCTTTCACTCAGCCCCAGCATTTT,CASSPTDRAFTQPQHF